These T cell receptor beta chains were read from a single sample in a study of identical twins. TCRdb re-called the 5' RACE reads with MiXCR, one entry per CDR3 protein. The sample holds 210,000 or so distinct CDR3 sequences, 6% to 9% seen once. The data were also submitted as part of a second study, on yellow fever vaccine responses in identical twins.

The sample comprised memory (CD45RO+) T cells sorted from blood. All receptors come from a woman aged 18-29 years in good health. CDR3s include the opening cysteine and the closing phenylalanine or tryptophan. D genes are given only for firm matches. Size tells how often a clone was seen (once, few, many) or the class of an expanded clone, and some rows leave it out.

V,J,D,size,DNA,CDR3
TRBV29-1,TRBJ2-3,NA,many,TGCAGCGTTGAGACCCGGGTTAGCGGGACAGCAGATACGCAGTATTTT,CSVETRVSGTADTQYF
TRBV2,TRBJ2-7,NA,few,TGTGCCAGCAGTGGCTTCGGGACGACACTAAATTACGAGCAGTACTTC,CASSGFGTTLNYEQYF
TRBV6-1,TRBJ2-7,TRBD2,few,TGTGCCAGCAGGACACTAGCGGGTAACTCCTACGAGCAGTACTTC,CASRTLAGNSYEQYF
TRBV11-2,TRBJ2-6,NA,NA,TGTGCCAGCAGCCGGAGGGCCTTTCCAAATTCCTTTAGTGCTGGGGCCAACGTCCTGACTTTC,CASSRRAFPNSFSAGANVLTF
TRBV20-1,TRBJ2-1,NA,NA,TGCAGTGCTAGACAACCCTCGGGTTTAGGTAATGAGCAGTTCTTC,CSARQPSGLGNEQFF
TRBV30,TRBJ1-4,NA,few,TGTGCCTGGAGGAGAGGGGGTCCTAATGAAAAACTGTTTTTT,CAWRRGGPNEKLFF
TRBV7-9,TRBJ2-7,NA,many,TGTGCCAGCAGCTTAGGGGGAGCATCCTACGAGCAGTACTTC,CASSLGGASYEQYF
TRBV14,TRBJ2-7,NA,many,TGTGCCAGCAGCCAAGACTTCGGGGAAAGCCGCTCCTACGAGCAGTACTTC,CASSQDFGESRSYEQYF
TRBV18,TRBJ2-1,TRBD1,NA,TGTGCCAGCTCACCGCGACCAAGGGGGCAGGGTGAGCAGTTCTTC,CASSPRPRGQGEQFF
TRBV3-1,TRBJ2-1,NA,few,TGTGCCAGCAGCCTAACCCGGGCTAGCAATGAGCAGTTCTTC,CASSLTRASNEQFF
TRBV4-3,TRBJ2-1,TRBD2,few,TGCGCCAGCAGCCGCGGGAGAGCCGCCTACAATGAGCAGTTCTTC,CASSRGRAAYNEQFF
TRBV7-9,TRBJ1-4,NA,NA,TGTGCCAGCAGCTTGGCACAGGGATTAGGTGAAAAACTGTTTTTT,CASSLAQGLGEKLFF
TRBV7-9,TRBJ2-5,NA,NA,TGTGCCAGCAGCGCACAGATGTACCAAGAGACCCAGTACTTC,CASSAQMYQETQYF
TRBV10-3,TRBJ2-1,NA,many,TGTGCCATCAGTGAGTACGGGAAGGGCAATGAGCAGTTCTTC,CAISEYGKGNEQFF
TRBV5-1,TRBJ2-1,NA,few,TGCGCCAGCAGCTTGGTTGTGATAGGGGAAGATGAGCAGTTCTTC,CASSLVVIGEDEQFF
TRBV6-6,TRBJ2-7,NA,NA,TGTGCCAGCAGCCAAGACGGTACCTACGAGCAGTACTTC,CASSQDGTYEQYF
TRBV20-1,TRBJ1-5,NA,many,TGCAGTGCTAGTGGACGGGGAAATCAGCCCCAGCATTTT,CSASGRGNQPQHF
TRBV27,TRBJ2-2,NA,few,TGTGCCAGCAGCCTAAAGGGAGGGGGCTGGACCGGGGAGCTGTTTTTT,CASSLKGGGWTGELFF
TRBV20-1,TRBJ2-1,TRBD2,NA,TGCAGTGCCCCTCCGGGGGGTAATGAGCAGTTCTTC,CSAPPGGNEQFF
TRBV7-9,TRBJ2-5,NA,few,TGTGCCAGCAGCTCCTCATCCAAGGCAGAGACCCAGTACTTC,CASSSSSKAETQYF
TRBV6-2/TRBV6-3,TRBJ1-1,NA,few,TGTGCCAGCAGACTTACAGCGAAGAACACTGAAGCTTTCTTT,CASRLTAKNTEAFF
TRBV19,TRBJ2-7,NA,few,TGTGCCAGTATGGCCTCAGCCAAAAGCTCCTACGAGCAGTACTTC,CASMASAKSSYEQYF
TRBV28,TRBJ2-3,NA,many,TGTGCCAGCAGTTTACAAAACACAGATACGCAGTATTTT,CASSLQNTDTQYF